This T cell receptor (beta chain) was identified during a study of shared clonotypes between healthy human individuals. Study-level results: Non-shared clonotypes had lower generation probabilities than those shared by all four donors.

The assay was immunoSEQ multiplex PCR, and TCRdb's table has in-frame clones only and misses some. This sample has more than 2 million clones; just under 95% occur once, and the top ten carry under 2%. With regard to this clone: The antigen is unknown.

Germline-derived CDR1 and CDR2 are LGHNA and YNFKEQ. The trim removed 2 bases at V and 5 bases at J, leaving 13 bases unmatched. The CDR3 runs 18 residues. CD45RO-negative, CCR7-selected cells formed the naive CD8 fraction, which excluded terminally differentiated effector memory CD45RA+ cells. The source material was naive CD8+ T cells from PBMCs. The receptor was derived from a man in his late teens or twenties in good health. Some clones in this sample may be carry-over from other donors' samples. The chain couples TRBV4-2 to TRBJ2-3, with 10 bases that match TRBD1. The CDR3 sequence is CASSQQLAGTGVGDTQYF. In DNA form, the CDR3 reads TGTGCCAGCAGCCAACAACTGGCCGGGACAGGGGTGGGAGATACGCAGTATTTT.